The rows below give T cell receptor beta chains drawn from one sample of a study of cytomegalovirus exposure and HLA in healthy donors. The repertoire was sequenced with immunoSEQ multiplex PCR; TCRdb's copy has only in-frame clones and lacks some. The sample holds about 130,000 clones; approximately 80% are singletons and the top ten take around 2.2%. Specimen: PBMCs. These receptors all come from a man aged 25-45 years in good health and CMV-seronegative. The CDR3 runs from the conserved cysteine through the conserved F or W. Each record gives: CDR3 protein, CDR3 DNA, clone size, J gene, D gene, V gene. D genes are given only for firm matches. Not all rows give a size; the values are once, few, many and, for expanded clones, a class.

cdr3_aa: CATSRGLAGGSTDTQYF; cdr3_nt: TGTGCCACCAGCAGAGGACTAGCGGGAGGGAGCACAGATACGCAGTATTTT; clone_size: -; j_call: TRBJ2-3; d_call: TRBD2; v_call: TRBV15
cdr3_aa: CASSGGLTTYEQYF; cdr3_nt: TGTGCCAGCAGCGGGGGACTGACAACCTACGAGCAGTACTTC; clone_size: -; j_call: TRBJ2-7; d_call: -; v_call: TRBV7-9
cdr3_aa: CASSLGDSQGYTF; cdr3_nt: TGCGCCAGCAGCTTGGGAGACAGCCAGGGCTACACCTTC; clone_size: once; j_call: TRBJ1-2; d_call: -; v_call: TRBV5-1
cdr3_aa: CASSLNGQSGANVLTF; cdr3_nt: TGTGCCAGCAGCTTAAACGGACAGTCTGGGGCCAACGTCCTGACTTTC; clone_size: -; j_call: TRBJ2-6; d_call: -; v_call: TRBV5-4
cdr3_aa: CASSRVEGTDTQYF; cdr3_nt: TGTGCCAGCAGTCGAGTAGAAGGCACAGATACGCAGTATTTT; clone_size: -; j_call: TRBJ2-3; d_call: -; v_call: TRBV9
cdr3_aa: CASSIRPGTVNTEAFF; cdr3_nt: TGTGCCAGTAGTATCCGGCCTGGGACAGTGAACACTGAAGCTTTCTTT; clone_size: -; j_call: TRBJ1-1; d_call: TRBD1; v_call: TRBV19
cdr3_aa: CASSVPGTGITRSYTF; cdr3_nt: TGTGCCAGCTCCGTTCCCGGGACAGGGATTACTAGAAGCTACACCTTC; clone_size: -; j_call: TRBJ1-2; d_call: TRBD1; v_call: TRBV5-6
cdr3_aa: CASSHLLAGSYEQYF; cdr3_nt: TGTGCCAGCAGTCATCTCTTAGCGGGAAGCTACGAGCAGTACTTC; clone_size: -; j_call: TRBJ2-7; d_call: TRBD2; v_call: TRBV25-1
cdr3_aa: CASSLGRNYGYTF; cdr3_nt: TGTGCCAGCAGCTTAGGGCGGAACTATGGCTACACCTTC; clone_size: -; j_call: TRBJ1-2; d_call: -; v_call: TRBV11-2
cdr3_aa: CASSTGNYGYTF; cdr3_nt: TGTGCCAGCAGCACAGGGAACTATGGCTACACCTTC; clone_size: few; j_call: TRBJ1-2; d_call: -; v_call: TRBV6-5
cdr3_aa: CASTPREGLSGANVLTF; cdr3_nt: TGTGCCAGCACTCCTAGGGAGGGGCTCTCTGGGGCCAACGTCCTGACTTTC; clone_size: -; j_call: TRBJ2-6; d_call: TRBD2; v_call: TRBV28
cdr3_aa: CASSLVVRLAGEDTQYF; cdr3_nt: TGTGCCAGCAGCTTAGTAGTCCGCCTAGCGGGAGAGGATACGCAGTATTTT; clone_size: -; j_call: TRBJ2-3; d_call: TRBD2; v_call: TRBV7-8
cdr3_aa: CASSYSRGIVGGYTF; cdr3_nt: TGTGCCAGCAGTTACTCCAGGGGGATAGTGGGGGGCTACACCTTC; clone_size: -; j_call: TRBJ1-2; d_call: TRBD1; v_call: TRBV6-5
cdr3_aa: CASSQPAGTAYNEQFF; cdr3_nt: TGCGCCAGCAGCCAGCCCGCCGGGACAGCCTACAATGAGCAGTTCTTC; clone_size: -; j_call: TRBJ2-1; d_call: TRBD1; v_call: TRBV4-1
cdr3_aa: CASSFGGPGTYEQYF; cdr3_nt: TGTGCCAGCAGTTTCGGAGGGCCAGGAACGTACGAGCAGTACTTC; clone_size: -; j_call: TRBJ2-7; d_call: -; v_call: TRBV27
cdr3_aa: CASSVRGSGVHNEQFF; cdr3_nt: TGTGCCAGCAGCGTAAGGGGTAGCGGAGTACACAATGAGCAGTTCTTC; clone_size: once; j_call: TRBJ2-1; d_call: -; v_call: TRBV9
cdr3_aa: CASSFFGADTQYF; cdr3_nt: TGTGCCAGCAGCTTTTTCGGAGCAGATACGCAGTATTTT; clone_size: -; j_call: TRBJ2-3; d_call: -; v_call: TRBV7-2
cdr3_aa: CASSVAWDSQGNTIYF; cdr3_nt: TGTGCCAGCAGCGTAGCTTGGGACAGCCAAGGAAACACCATATATTTT; clone_size: -; j_call: TRBJ1-3; d_call: TRBD1; v_call: TRBV9
cdr3_aa: CASSRSLNEKLFF; cdr3_nt: TGTGCCAGCAGTCGGTCACTGAATGAAAAACTGTTTTTT; clone_size: -; j_call: TRBJ1-4; d_call: -; v_call: TRBV28
cdr3_aa: CASRGASYEQYF; cdr3_nt: TGTGCCAGCAGGGGGGCCAGCTACGAGCAGTACTTC; clone_size: -; j_call: TRBJ2-7; d_call: -; v_call: TRBV28
cdr3_aa: CSVRLRAGGTGEQYF; cdr3_nt: TGCAGCGTTCGACTGAGGGCAGGGGGCACGGGGGAGCAGTACTTC; clone_size: -; j_call: TRBJ2-7; d_call: TRBD1; v_call: TRBV29-1
cdr3_aa: CASTRGGNSNQPQHF; cdr3_nt: TGTGCCAGCACCCGAGGGGGAAATAGCAATCAGCCCCAGCATTTT; clone_size: -; j_call: TRBJ1-5; d_call: -; v_call: TRBV6-1
cdr3_aa: CASSLFSGSSYEQYF; cdr3_nt: TGTGCCAGCAGTTTATTTAGCGGGAGCTCTTACGAGCAGTACTTC; clone_size: once; j_call: TRBJ2-7; d_call: TRBD2; v_call: TRBV27
cdr3_aa: CASSSYRGSSYNEQFF; cdr3_nt: TGTGCCAGCAGTTCATACAGGGGAAGCTCCTACAATGAGCAGTTCTTC; clone_size: once; j_call: TRBJ2-1; d_call: TRBD1; v_call: TRBV28
cdr3_aa: CASSPGLAGVGNNEQFF; cdr3_nt: TGTGCCAGCTCACCCGGACTAGCGGGAGTAGGTAACAATGAGCAGTTCTTC; clone_size: -; j_call: TRBJ2-1; d_call: TRBD2; v_call: TRBV18
cdr3_aa: CASSYPTPGDNTF; cdr3_nt: TGTGCCAGCAGTTACCCCACTCCGGGAGATAACACCTTC; clone_size: many; j_call: TRBJ1-2; d_call: -; v_call: TRBV28
cdr3_aa: CASSSGGGGRAREQFF; cdr3_nt: TGTGCCAGCAGTTCAGGGGGTGGCGGGAGGGCCAGAGAGCAGTTCTTC; clone_size: -; j_call: TRBJ2-1; d_call: TRBD2; v_call: TRBV27
cdr3_aa: CASRRGHSSYEQYF; cdr3_nt: TGTGCCAGCAGAAGGGGTCACAGCTCCTACGAGCAGTACTTC; clone_size: -; j_call: TRBJ2-7; d_call: -; v_call: TRBV2
cdr3_aa: CASSPRELAGGTQYF; cdr3_nt: TGCGCCAGCAGCCCAAGGGAATTAGCGGGAGGGACCCAGTACTTC; clone_size: once; j_call: TRBJ2-5; d_call: TRBD2; v_call: TRBV5-1
cdr3_aa: CASSLGQPLNYGYTF; cdr3_nt: TGTGCCAGCAGTTTGGGACAGCCCTTAAACTATGGCTACACCTTC; clone_size: -; j_call: TRBJ1-2; d_call: TRBD1; v_call: TRBV28
cdr3_aa: CASSLEEGGAFF; cdr3_nt: TGTGCCAGCAGCTTAGAGGAGGGTGGAGCTTTCTTT; clone_size: -; j_call: TRBJ1-1; d_call: -; v_call: TRBV11-2
cdr3_aa: CATSSRNPQGSNQPQHF; cdr3_nt: TGTGCCACCAGCAGCCGCAACCCTCAGGGGAGCAATCAGCCCCAGCATTTT; clone_size: -; j_call: TRBJ1-5; d_call: -; v_call: TRBV15
cdr3_aa: CASSLVAGLVAYEQYF; cdr3_nt: TGCGCCAGCTCCCTGGTGGCAGGATTAGTGGCCTACGAGCAGTACTTC; clone_size: -; j_call: TRBJ2-7; d_call: -; v_call: TRBV5-1
cdr3_aa: CASSSRVIISYEQYF; cdr3_nt: TGTGCCAGCAGCTCCAGGGTAATAATCTCCTACGAGCAGTACTTC; clone_size: -; j_call: TRBJ2-7; d_call: -; v_call: TRBV13
cdr3_aa: CASREQGVDTEAFF; cdr3_nt: TGTGCCAGCAGAGAACAGGGGGTAGACACTGAAGCTTTCTTT; clone_size: -; j_call: TRBJ1-1; d_call: TRBD1; v_call: TRBV27
cdr3_aa: CASRPGLLTDTQYF; cdr3_nt: TGTGCCAGCCGCCCGGGACTACTGACAGATACGCAGTATTTT; clone_size: -; j_call: TRBJ2-3; d_call: TRBD2; v_call: TRBV28
cdr3_aa: CSVRSTSGSYEQYF; cdr3_nt: TGCAGCGTTCGATCCACTAGCGGGAGCTACGAGCAGTACTTC; clone_size: -; j_call: TRBJ2-7; d_call: TRBD2; v_call: TRBV29-1
cdr3_aa: CASSSGTELGEQYF; cdr3_nt: TGTGCCAGCAGCTCCGGGACAGAGCTCGGAGAGCAGTACTTC; clone_size: few; j_call: TRBJ2-7; d_call: TRBD1; v_call: TRBV7-8
cdr3_aa: CASSLLDRTTGELFF; cdr3_nt: TGTGCCAGCAGCTTATTGGACAGGACCACCGGGGAGCTGTTTTTT; clone_size: -; j_call: TRBJ2-2; d_call: TRBD1; v_call: TRBV5-6
cdr3_aa: CASGREGETQYF; cdr3_nt: TGTGCCTCCGGACGGGAGGGGGAGACCCAGTACTTC; clone_size: many; j_call: TRBJ2-5; d_call: TRBD2; v_call: TRBV7-9
cdr3_aa: CASSYSGGGNQPQHF; cdr3_nt: TGTGCCAGCAGTTACTCGGGGGGAGGGAATCAGCCCCAGCATTTT; clone_size: few; j_call: TRBJ1-5; d_call: -; v_call: TRBV6-6